A selection of T cell receptor beta chains follows, all from one sample in a study of blood T cells in healthy people across ages. TCRdb re-derived calls from the 5' RACE reads in MiXCR, one entry per CDR3 protein. The sample has roughly 1.9 million distinct CDR3 sequences, roughly two fifths seen once. The sequencing input was blood. The source of these receptors is a human donor in good health. Both conserved end residues are part of each CDR3. The order of the fields is D gene, V gene, J gene, CDR3 length, clone size, CDR3 DNA, CDR3 protein. The D gene is left open where the match is weak. The listing skips clone size in some rows; elsewhere it reads once, few, many or a size class.

TRBD1	TRBV12-3/TRBV12-4	TRBJ1-5	16	.	TGTGCCAGCAGTTTTGGACAGGCATCATCCAATCAGCCCCAGCATTTT	CASSFGQASSNQPQHF
.	TRBV29-1	TRBJ2-5	14	few	TGCAGCGTTGATTTGCGGGGCTTACAAGAGACCCAGTACTTC	CSVDLRGLQETQYF
.	TRBV12-3/TRBV12-4	TRBJ1-1	10	few	TGTGCCAGCAGGGCGGGAGAGGCTTTCTTT	CASRAGEAFF
.	TRBV29-1	TRBJ2-5	13	.	TGCAGCGTTGCGTACCAGGGGGGAGAGACCCAGTACTTC	CSVAYQGGETQYF
TRBD1	TRBV7-9	TRBJ1-4	13	.	TGTGCCGGCAGCTGGACAGGAAATGAAAAACTGTTTTTT	CAGSWTGNEKLFF
.	TRBV5-1	TRBJ2-2	14	.	TGCGCCAGCAGCGATCACAACAGGGCCGGGGAGCTGTTTTTT	CASSDHNRAGELFF
.	TRBV20-1	TRBJ1-2	14	once	TGCAGTCCCGATTCTGACAGAGCTATATATGGCTACACCTTC	CSPDSDRAIYGYTF
.	TRBV2	TRBJ2-5	14	.	TGTGCCAGCAGTGAAGTGGCAGGGAAAGAGACCCAGTACTTC	CASSEVAGKETQYF
.	TRBV29-1	TRBJ1-1	11	few	TGCAGCGCTGCGGATCAACACTGGGCTTTCTTT	CSAADQHWAFF
.	TRBV2	TRBJ1-2	15	.	TGTGCCAGCAGTGAGGCAGGGAGGCTTGCATATGGCTACACCTTC	CASSEAGRLAYGYTF
.	TRBV12-3/TRBV12-4	TRBJ1-5	13	.	TGTGCCAGCAGTTTACCATGGGGAGGGACCCAGCATTTT	CASSLPWGGTQHF
TRBD1	TRBV28	TRBJ1-2	15	.	TGTGCCAGCACCACCGACAGGGGGCAGGTGTATGGCTACACCTTC	CASTTDRGQVYGYTF
.	TRBV20-1	TRBJ1-2	12	few	TGCAGTGCTAGTGGCGCCAACTATGGCTACACCTTC	CSASGANYGYTF
TRBD1	TRBV9	TRBJ1-5	15	.	TGTGCCAGCAGCGGAGGACAGGGGCGTAATCAGCCCCAGCATTTT	CASSGGQGRNQPQHF
TRBD1	TRBV12-3/TRBV12-4	TRBJ1-4	16	.	TGTGCCAGCAGTCCTCATGGGACAGGGGATAATGAAAAACTGTTTTTT	CASSPHGTGDNEKLFF
.	TRBV6-5	TRBJ2-6	16	.	TGTGCCAGCAGCACCACAGGGCTCTCTGGGGCCAACGTCCTGACTTTC	CASSTTGLSGANVLTF
TRBD1	TRBV7-2	TRBJ2-1	16	.	TGTGCCAGCAGCTCAGGGGGCGGGAACTCCTACAATGAGCAGTTCTTC	CASSSGGGNSYNEQFF
.	TRBV15	TRBJ1-4	16	few	TGTGCCACCAGCGGACGAGAGAGGGTAGCTAATGAAAAACTGTTTTTT	CATSGRERVANEKLFF
.	TRBV11-3	TRBJ2-5	16	few	TGTGCCAGCAGCTTAGAAATAGGGTGGGACCAAGAGACCCAGTACTTC	CASSLEIGWDQETQYF
.	TRBV27	TRBJ1-5	15	.	TGTGCCAGCAGTTTGGCGGGACTAACGATGACGCCCCAGCATTTT	CASSLAGLTMTPQHF
TRBD1	TRBV4-3	TRBJ1-5	19	few	TGCGCCAGCAGCCAGCGAGGGACAGGGGAGCGCCGGAGCAATCAGCCCCAGCATTTT	CASSQRGTGERRSNQPQHF
.	TRBV4-3	TRBJ2-3	15	few	TGCGCCAGCAGCCAAGAGTATATAGGCACAGATACGCAGTATTTT	CASSQEYIGTDTQYF
TRBD1	TRBV29-1	TRBJ1-2	14	few	TGCAGCGTTGGAGAACAGACAGGGGCCTATGGCTACACCTTC	CSVGEQTGAYGYTF
TRBD1	TRBV20-1	TRBJ2-3	15	few	TGCAGTGCTAGCCCCCAGACAGGGATGACAGATACGCAGTATTTT	CSASPQTGMTDTQYF
.	TRBV2	TRBJ2-7	12	few	TGTGCCAGCAGGCGATCCCTCTACGAGCAGTACTTC	CASRRSLYEQYF
TRBD1	TRBV5-4	TRBJ1-2	14	.	TGTGCCAGCAGCGCCGGACAGGGAAGGAATGGCTACACCTTC	CASSAGQGRNGYTF
.	TRBV9	TRBJ1-5	14	few	TGTGCAGCGTGGCAGGGATGCGGCAATCAGCCCCAGCATTTT	CAAWQGCGNQPQHF
TRBD2	TRBV6-2/TRBV6-3	TRBJ2-1	17	.	TGTGCCAGCAGCCCTATTAGCGGGGGGTCTCCCTACAATGAGCAGTTCTTC	CASSPISGGSPYNEQFF
TRBD2	TRBV7-2	TRBJ2-1	15	.	TGTGCCAGCAGCTTGGCGGGGGGGGTTGGAAATGAGCAGTTCTTC	CASSLAGGVGNEQFF
.	TRBV7-8	TRBJ1-5	15	.	TGTGCCAGCAGCTTATTGCGGGGGGCGGGACAGCCCCAGCATTTT	CASSLLRGAGQPQHF
.	TRBV15	TRBJ2-1	13	few	TGTGCCACCAGCCCTACCGATGGGTTTGAGCAGTTCTTC	CATSPTDGFEQFF
.	TRBV7-2	TRBJ1-1	16	few	TGTGCCGGCAGCTCCCCAACGGCGGGAATGAACACTGAAGCTTTCTTT	CAGSSPTAGMNTEAFF
.	TRBV9	TRBJ2-3	14	few	TGTGCCAGCAGCGTAGGAGGTAGCTCAGATACGCAGTATTTT	CASSVGGSSDTQYF
.	TRBV28	TRBJ1-4	15	few	TGTGCCAGCAGTTTAGGGACCGTCGTAGGAGAAAAACTGTTTTTT	CASSLGTVVGEKLFF
.	TRBV29-1	TRBJ1-2	13	.	TGCAGCGTTGAATATACAGGGTACTATGGCTACACCTTC	CSVEYTGYYGYTF
TRBD2	TRBV7-2	TRBJ2-5	14	few	TGTGCCAGCAGCCCCCTTTCGGGGGAGGGGACCCAGTACTTC	CASSPLSGEGTQYF
.	TRBV6-6	TRBJ1-4	15	.	TGTGCCAGCAGTTACGTCGGGGATCAGGGTGAAAAACTGTTTTTT	CASSYVGDQGEKLFF
.	TRBV20-1	TRBJ2-3	15	few	TGCAGTGCTAGTTTGGCTGGGGGCTTAGCAGATACGCAGTATTTT	CSASLAGGLADTQYF
.	TRBV6-6	TRBJ1-5	16	.	TGTGCCAGCAGTTACGTTGTGAGTGATAGCAATCAGCCCCAGCATTTT	CASSYVVSDSNQPQHF